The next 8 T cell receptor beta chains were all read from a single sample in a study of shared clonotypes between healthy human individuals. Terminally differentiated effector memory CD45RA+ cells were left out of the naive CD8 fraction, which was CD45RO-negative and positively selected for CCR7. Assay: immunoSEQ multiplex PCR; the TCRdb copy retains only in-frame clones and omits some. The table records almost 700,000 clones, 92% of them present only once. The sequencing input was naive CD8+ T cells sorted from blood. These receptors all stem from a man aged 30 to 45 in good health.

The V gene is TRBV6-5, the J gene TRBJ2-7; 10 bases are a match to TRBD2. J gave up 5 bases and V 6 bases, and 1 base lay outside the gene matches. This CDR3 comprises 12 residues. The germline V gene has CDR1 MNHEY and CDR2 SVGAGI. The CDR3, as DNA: TGTGCCAGCAGCCTAGCGGGAGACGAGCAGTACTTC. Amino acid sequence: CASSLAGDEQYF.

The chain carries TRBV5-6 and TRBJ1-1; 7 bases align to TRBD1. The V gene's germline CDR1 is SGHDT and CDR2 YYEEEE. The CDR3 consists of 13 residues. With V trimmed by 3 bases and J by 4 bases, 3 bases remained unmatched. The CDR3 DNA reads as TGTGCCAGCAGCTCCCCAGGGGGCACTGAAGCTTTCTTT. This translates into CASSSPGGTEAFF.

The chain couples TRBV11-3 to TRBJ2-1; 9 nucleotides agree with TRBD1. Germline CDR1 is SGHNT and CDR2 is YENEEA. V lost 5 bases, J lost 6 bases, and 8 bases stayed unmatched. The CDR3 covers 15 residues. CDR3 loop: CASSKQGAIFNEQFF. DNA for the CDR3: TGTGCCAGCAGCAAACAGGGGGCAATATTCAATGAGCAGTTCTTC.

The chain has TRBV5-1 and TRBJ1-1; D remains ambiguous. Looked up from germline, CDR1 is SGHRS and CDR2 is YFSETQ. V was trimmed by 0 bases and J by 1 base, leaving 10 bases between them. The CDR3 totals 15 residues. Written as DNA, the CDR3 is TGCGCCAGCAGCTTGGACGGACGGAAGAACACTGAAGCTTTCTTT. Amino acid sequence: CASSLDGRKNTEAFF.

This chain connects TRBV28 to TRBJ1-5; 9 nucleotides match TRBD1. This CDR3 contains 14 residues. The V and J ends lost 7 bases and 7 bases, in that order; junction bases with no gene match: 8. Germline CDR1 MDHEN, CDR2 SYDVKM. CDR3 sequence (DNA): TGTGCCAGCATGAACAGGGGGCCCGGACAGCCCCAGCATTTT. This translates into CASMNRGPGQPQHF.

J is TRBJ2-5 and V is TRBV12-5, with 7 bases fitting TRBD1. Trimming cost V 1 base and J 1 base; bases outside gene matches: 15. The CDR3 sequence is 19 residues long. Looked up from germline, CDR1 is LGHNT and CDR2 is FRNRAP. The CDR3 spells CASGLAEPLTGLGQETQYF. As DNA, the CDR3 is TGTGCTAGTGGTTTGGCCGAACCCCTGACAGGGTTGGGCCAAGAGACCCAGTACTTC.

CDR3 DNA: TGTGCCAGCAGTTATGGTGGGCGGGGACAAAGCTACGAGCAGTACTTC. This translates into CASSYGGRGQSYEQYF. This rearrangement joins TRBV6-6 to TRBJ2-5; D possibly matches TRBD1 or TRBD2 (6 bases each). The J call is in doubt because the DNA end fits TRBJ2-7 better. This CDR3 spans 16 amino acids. The V gene's germline CDR1 is MNHNY and CDR2 SVGAGI (reference sequence).

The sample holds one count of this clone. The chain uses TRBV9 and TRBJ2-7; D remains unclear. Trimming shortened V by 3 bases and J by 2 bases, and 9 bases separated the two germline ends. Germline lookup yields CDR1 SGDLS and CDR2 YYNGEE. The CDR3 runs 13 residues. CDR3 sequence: CASSDGPTYEQYF. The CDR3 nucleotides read TGTGCCAGCAGCGATGGGCCCACCTACGAGCAGTACTTC.